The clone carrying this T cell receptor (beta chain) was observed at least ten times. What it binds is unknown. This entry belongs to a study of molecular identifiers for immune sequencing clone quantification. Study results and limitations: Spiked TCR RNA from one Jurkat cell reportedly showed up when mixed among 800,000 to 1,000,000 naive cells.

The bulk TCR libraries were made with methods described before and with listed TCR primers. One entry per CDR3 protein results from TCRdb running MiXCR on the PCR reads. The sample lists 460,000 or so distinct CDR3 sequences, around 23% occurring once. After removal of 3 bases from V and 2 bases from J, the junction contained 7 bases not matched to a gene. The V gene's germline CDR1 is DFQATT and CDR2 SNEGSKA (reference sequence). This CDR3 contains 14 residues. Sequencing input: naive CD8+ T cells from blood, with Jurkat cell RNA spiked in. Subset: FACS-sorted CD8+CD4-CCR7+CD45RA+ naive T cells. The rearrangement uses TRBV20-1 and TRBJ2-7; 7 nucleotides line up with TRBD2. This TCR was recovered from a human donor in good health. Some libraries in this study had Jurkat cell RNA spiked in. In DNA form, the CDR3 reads TGCAGTGCTAGTCAGGCGGGGGTCCCCTACGAGCAGTACTTC. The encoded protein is CSASQAGVPYEQYF.